A selection of T cell receptor beta chains follows, all from one sample in a study of blood T cell repertoires in COVID-19. Measured with immunoSEQ multiplex PCR; TCRdb has only the in-frame clones, and not every one. Found here are some 300,000 clones, under 90% of them singletons; the top ten hold approximately 4.1%. The sample was PBMCs or T cells enriched from blood (not recorded which). These receptor sequences come from a man younger than 45 who had recovered from COVID-19. Each CDR3 is given with its conserved first and last residue. A D gene is named only where the DNA matches it firmly. The size entry is marked missing in some rows and otherwise reads once, few, many or a size class.

j_gene | abundance | d_gene | v_gene | CDR3aa | CDR3nt
TRBJ1-2 | - | TRBD1 | TRBV18 | CASSPGQGTNTNYGYTF | TGTGCCAGCTCACCGGGACAGGGGACTAATACTAACTATGGCTACACCTTC
TRBJ2-7 | once | TRBD2 | TRBV28 | CASSLLRMTSGGSYEQYF | TGTGCCAGCAGTTTATTGCGGATGACTAGCGGGGGGTCCTACGAGCAGTACTTC
TRBJ2-7 | - | TRBD2 | TRBV19 | CASSMRLADSYEQYF | TGTGCCAGTAGTATGAGGCTAGCGGACTCCTACGAGCAGTACTTC
TRBJ1-6 | - | TRBD1 | TRBV4-1 | CASSPGQGGGSPLHF | TGCGCCAGCAGCCCTGGACAGGGGGGGGGCTCACCCCTCCACTTT
TRBJ1-3 | - | - | TRBV24-1 | CATSDPGNTIYF | TGTGCCACCAGTGACCCAGGAAACACCATATATTTT
TRBJ1-4 | - | TRBD1 | TRBV11-2 | CASSLLPSGTGSEKLFF | TGTGCCAGCAGCTTACTTCCGTCCGGGACAGGGAGTGAAAAACTGTTTTTT
TRBJ1-1 | once | - | TRBV5-1 | CASSSAGTSRAFF | TGCGCCAGCAGCTCCGCCGGGACAAGTAGGGCTTTCTTT
TRBJ2-7 | - | TRBD1 | TRBV27 | CASSFYQGAREQYF | TGTGCCAGCAGTTTCTACCAGGGGGCGCGAGAGCAGTACTTC
TRBJ2-7 | - | - | TRBV27 | CASSSLGAGGNEQYF | TGTGCCAGCAGCTCGCTAGGTGCGGGTGGAAACGAGCAGTACTTC
TRBJ1-2 | many | TRBD1 | TRBV9 | CASSVGGRGPANYGYTF | TGTGCCAGCAGCGTAGGGGGCAGGGGGCCCGCTAACTATGGCTACACCTTC
TRBJ2-1 | - | TRBD2 | TRBV24-1 | CATAWTSGRAGNEQFF | TGTGCCACCGCCTGGACTAGCGGGAGGGCGGGCAATGAGCAGTTCTTC
TRBJ1-4 | - | TRBD1 | TRBV30 | CAWSRQGITNEKLFF | TGTGCCTGGAGTCGACAGGGGATCACTAATGAAAAACTGTTTTTT
TRBJ2-2 | - | TRBD2 | TRBV2 | CASSSSGANTGELFF | TGTGCCAGCAGTTCTAGCGGCGCGAACACCGGGGAGCTGTTTTTT
TRBJ1-3 | - | - | TRBV14 | CASSQDARGNTIYF | TGTGCCAGCAGCCAAGACGCGAGAGGAAACACCATATATTTT
TRBJ2-5 | - | TRBD1 | TRBV5-4 | CASSPPTGGGETQYF | TGTGCCAGCAGCCCGCCGACAGGGGGCGGAGAGACCCAGTACTTC
TRBJ2-1 | - | - | TRBV5-1 | CASKMNFNNEQFF | TGCGCCAGCAAGATGAACTTTAACAATGAGCAGTTCTTC
TRBJ2-7 | - | - | TRBV3-1/TRBV3-2 | CASRPTGTSSYEQYF | TGTGCCAGCCGTCCAACCGGGACTTCTTCCTACGAGCAGTACTTC
TRBJ2-7 | - | TRBD1 | TRBV9 | CASSGGDRSSYEQYF | TGTGCCAGCAGCGGGGGGGACAGGAGCTCCTACGAGCAGTACTTC
TRBJ1-4 | - | - | TRBV4-1 | CASSQGQGNEKLFF | TGCGCCAGCAGCCAAGGGCAGGGGAACGAAAAACTGTTTTTT
TRBJ2-3 | - | - | TRBV10-3 | CAISESAGKARRDGTDTQYF | TGTGCCATCAGTGAGTCGGCCGGAAAGGCTAGACGCGATGGCACAGATACGCAGTATTTT
TRBJ2-5 | - | - | TRBV7-7 | CASSRGRETQYF | TGTGCTAGCAGCCGAGGAAGGGAGACCCAGTACTTC
TRBJ2-1 | - | TRBD2 | TRBV6-4 | CASSREGGEYNEQFF | TGTGCCAGCAGCCGGGAGGGGGGGGAGTACAATGAGCAGTTCTTC
TRBJ2-2 | - | TRBD2 | TRBV10-2 | CASGKRGNTRELFF | TGCGCCAGCGGAAAGCGGGGGAACACCAGGGAGCTGTTTTTT
TRBJ1-3 | - | - | TRBV14 | CASSQVGGTSGNTIYF | TGTGCCAGCAGCCAAGTCGGCGGGACCTCTGGAAACACCATATATTTT
TRBJ1-1 | - | - | TRBV6-2/TRBV6-3 | CASSPLGLTNTEAFF | TGTGCCAGCAGTCCCCTTGGGCTGACAAACACTGAAGCTTTCTTT
TRBJ1-1 | - | - | TRBV6-5 | CASSWGRNTEAFF | TGTGCCAGCAGTTGGGGCAGGAACACTGAAGCTTTCTTT
TRBJ1-1 | - | - | TRBV7-9 | CASSFYPRQHDTEAFF | TGTGCCAGCAGCTTTTATCCGCGACAGCACGACACTGAAGCTTTCTTT
TRBJ2-1 | many | TRBD2 | TRBV27 | CASSHRTSVAGNEQFF | TGTGCCAGCAGTCATCGGACTAGCGTTGCCGGGAATGAGCAGTTCTTC
TRBJ2-7 | - | - | TRBV11-2 | CASSLIPQLNEQYF | TGTGCCAGCAGCTTAATACCCCAGTTGAACGAGCAGTACTTC
TRBJ1-2 | - | - | TRBV30 | CAWSDPTGANYGYTF | TGTGCCTGGAGTGACCCGACAGGAGCTAACTATGGCTACACCTTC
TRBJ2-7 | - | - | TRBV12-3/TRBV12-4 | CASTFSLDEQYF | TGTGCCAGCACCTTTAGCCTGGACGAGCAGTACTTC
TRBJ2-5 | once | - | TRBV9 | CASSVAPTGTQYF | TGTGCCAGCAGCGTAGCCCCCACGGGGACCCAGTACTTC
TRBJ2-7 | once | - | TRBV10-3 | CAISESSRSYEQYF | TGTGCCATCAGTGAGTCGAGCCGGAGCTACGAGCAGTACTTC
TRBJ2-3 | few | - | TRBV12-3/TRBV12-4 | CASSLGGGTQYF | TGTGCCAGCTCGCTAGGCGGGGGCACGCAGTATTTT
TRBJ2-3 | - | TRBD2 | TRBV7-8 | CASRQTSLFPDTQYF | TGTGCCAGCAGGCAGACTAGCCTCTTCCCAGATACGCAGTATTTT
TRBJ2-1 | - | TRBD2 | TRBV28 | CASSLTIAGGSNEQFF | TGTGCCAGCAGTTTAACGATAGCGGGGGGGTCCAATGAGCAGTTCTTC
TRBJ1-5 | - | - | TRBV18 | CASSPSRDYNQPQHF | TGTGCCAGCTCACCTTCTAGGGACTACAATCAGCCCCAGCATTTT
TRBJ1-3 | - | - | TRBV3-1/TRBV3-2 | CASSPRGVSSGNTIYF | TGTGCCAGCAGCCCCCGCGGGGTCAGCTCTGGAAACACCATATATTTT
TRBJ2-4 | - | TRBD1 | TRBV13 | CASSSGQALAKNIQYF | TGTGCCAGCAGCTCGGGACAGGCGCTAGCCAAAAACATTCAGTACTTC
TRBJ2-5 | few | TRBD1 | TRBV11-3 | CASSLDPTGGWETQYF | TGTGCCAGCAGCTTAGATCCGACAGGGGGCTGGGAGACCCAGTACTTC
TRBJ1-6 | - | - | TRBV9 | CASSAAGGDSPLHF | TGTGCCAGCAGCGCCGCCGGGGGAGATTCACCCCTCCACTTT
TRBJ2-3 | - | TRBD1 | TRBV14 | CASSVGTATDTQYF | TGTGCCAGCAGCGTAGGGACAGCCACAGATACGCAGTATTTT
TRBJ2-7 | - | TRBD2 | TRBV10-3 | CATKREAPYEQYF | TGTGCCACCAAACGGGAGGCCCCCTACGAGCAGTACTTC
TRBJ2-5 | - | - | TRBV19 | CASSIAGETQYF | TGTGCCAGTAGTATAGCAGGGGAGACCCAGTACTTC
TRBJ1-2 | - | TRBD1 | TRBV30 | CAGGQGAYGYTF | TGTGCCGGGGGACAGGGGGCCTATGGCTACACCTTC